The 26 T cell receptor beta chains below all came from one sample that was sequenced in a study of Graves' ophthalmopathy and Graves' hyperthyroidism. Investigators amplified TCR beta CDR3 regions from RNA transcripts. First-round RT-PCR used HTBI primers; second-round multiplex PCR followed. From the multiplex PCR reads, TCRdb called clonotypes with MiXCR, one entry per CDR3 protein. The sample shows roughly 500,000 distinct CDR3 sequences, around an eighth of them seen only once. Sequenced material: blood. All receptors come from a woman in her 30s with Graves' ophthalmopathy.

In its sample, this clonotype was seen once. The chain joins TRBV12-3 or TRBV12-4 to TRBJ1-1, with D unclear. CDR3 length: 16 amino acids. V shed 5 bases and J shed 0 bases, with 16 bases lying between them. The DNA for the CDR3 is TGTGCCAGCAGTCACCTGACCACTGGAATGAACACTGAAGCTTTCTTT. It codes for CASSHLTTGMNTEAFF.

This clonotype has a count of ten or more. This chain uses TRBV11-2 with TRBJ1-1; D possibly corresponds to TRBD1 (5 bases). The CDR3 spans 14 residues. V dropped 5 bases and J dropped 1 base, with 11 bases sitting between them. Per the germline V gene, CDR1 is SGHAT and CDR2 is FQNNGV. The DNA for the CDR3 is TGTGCCAGCAGCCTCAGGGTTTCGAACACTGAAGCTTTCTTT. It yields the protein CASSLRVSNTEAFF.

The CDR3 nucleotides read TGTGCCAGCAGCTTAGACCTCCTTAACTCACCCCTCCACTTT. It codes for CASSLDLLNSPLHF. V usage is TRBV7-9 and J usage is TRBJ1-6; D gene uncertain. Between the trimmed V and J ends, which lost 1 base and 10 bases, there was a span of 11 bases. This CDR3 spans 14 amino acids. The V gene's germline CDR1 is SEHNR and CDR2 FQNEAQ (reference sequence).

In its sample, this clonotype was seen many times. This chain joins TRBV10-1 and TRBJ2-7; D gene unclear. This CDR3 has 11 residues. Germline V gene sequence: CDR1 WNHNN, CDR2 SYGVQD (reference sequence). Trimming removed 3 bases from V and 5 bases from J, with 5 bases in between. The CDR3 coding sequence is TGCGCCAGCAGTGACGGACACGAGCAGTACTTC. Translated, it gives CASSDGHEQYF.

This clonotype was detected many times. The chain couples TRBV9 to TRBJ1-1; possible D gene TRBD1, 5 bases. V was cut by 0 bases and J by 1 base, with 10 bases left in between. Germline-derived CDR1 and CDR2 are SGDLS and YYNGEE. The CDR3 totals 15 residues. The CDR3 DNA reads as TGTGCCAGCAGCGTAGGGGACGGTAGGAACACTGAAGCTTTCTTT. It codes for CASSVGDGRNTEAFF.

This clonotype was found many times. The chain has TRBV19 and TRBJ1-6; the D is unclear. CDR1 is LNHDA and CDR2 is SQIVND in the germline V gene (reference sequence). This CDR3 comprises 14 residues. The V end was cut by 7 bases, the J end by 5 bases, with 12 bases between. In DNA, the CDR3 is TGTGCCAGTACCCTTGGGCAGAATAATTCACCCCTCCACTTT. Encoded protein: CASTLGQNNSPLHF. Looking up the rest from reference TRBV19 and TRBJ1-6 gives the full variable domain: DGGITQSPKYLFRKEGQNVTLSCEQNLNHDAMYWYRQDPGQGLRLIYYSQIVNDFQKGDIAEGYSVSREKKESFPLTVTSAQKNPTAFYLCASTLGQNNSPLHFGNGTRLTVT.

This clonotype was seen at least ten times. J is TRBJ2-4 and V is TRBV3-1; possible D gene TRBD1, 5 bases. The germline V gene has CDR1 LGHDT and CDR2 YNNKEL (reference sequence). Trimming pared 4 bases from V and 7 bases from J, leaving 11 bases between. The CDR3 sequence is 13 residues long. The CDR3 here is CASSRRTPNIQYF. Here the CDR3 DNA reads TGTGCCAGCAGCCGAAGGACACCGAACATTCAGTACTTC.

This clonotype was seen ten or more times. The chain carries TRBV6-5 and TRBJ2-7, with no clear D. V lost 7 bases, J lost 3 bases, and 7 bases lay in between. This CDR3 comprises 11 residues. The germline V gene has CDR1 MNHEY and CDR2 SVGAGI. CDR3 coding DNA: TGTGCCAGCACTAGTCTCTACGAGCAGTACTTC. Translated: CASTSLYEQYF.

This clonotype was seen repeatedly, ten times or more. The gene calls are TRBV28 and TRBJ2-2, with 10 bases that match TRBD1. The CDR3 is 16 residues long. Germline CDR1 reads MDHEN; CDR2 reads SYDVKM. J was trimmed by 5 bases and V by 4 bases; bases with no gene match: 7. The CDR3 DNA is TGTGCCAGCAGTTCCCCCCGGGACAGGGGTACCGGGGAGCTGTTTTTT. Translated, it gives CASSSPRDRGTGELFF.

This clonotype occurred many times. The genes are TRBV28 and TRBJ2-7; the D gene is possibly TRBD2 (5 bases). The CDR3 has 18 amino acids. Trimming removed 6 bases from V and 4 bases from J, with 28 bases in between. CDR1 and CDR2 from the germline V gene are MDHEN and SYDVKM. This chain's CDR3 is CASRIGRPRTPREYEQYF. CDR3 DNA: TGTGCCAGCAGGATCGGCAGGCCGAGGACCCCGAGGGAGTACGAGCAGTACTTC.

V is TRBV30 and J is TRBJ2-4; D possibly corresponds to TRBD1 (6 bases). Germline-derived CDR1 and CDR2 are GTSNPN and SVGIG (reference sequence). V lost 8 bases to trimming and J lost 8 bases, with 13 bases between them. The CDR3 covers 11 residues. This CDR3 reads CARDTGHIQYF. The CDR3 DNA sequence: TGTGCCCGGGACACCGGGCACATTCAGTACTTC.

The table lists this clonotype with many counts. The rearrangement joins TRBV6-5 to TRBJ2-5; TRBD2 aligns across 9 bases. The CDR3 extends over 16 amino acids. V lost 2 bases to trimming and J lost 1 base; unmatched junction nucleotides: 5. Germline V gives CDR1 MNHEY, CDR2 SVGAGI. The DNA for the CDR3 is TGTGCCAGCAGTTACAGTGCGGGGGGGCTCCAAGAGACCCAGTACTTC. The encoded protein is CASSYSAGGLQETQYF.

This clonotype was observed many times. The chain is built from TRBV11-2 and TRBJ2-2; 13 positions match TRBD2. Looked up from germline, CDR1 is SGHAT and CDR2 is FQNNGV. The CDR3 consists of 19 residues. Unmatched junction bases numbered 8, after V lost 2 bases and J lost 2 bases. The chain's CDR3 is CASSLSGLAGVVNTGELFF. The CDR3 DNA reads as TGTGCCAGCAGCTTATCCGGACTAGCGGGAGTCGTCAACACCGGGGAGCTGTTTTTT.

This clonotype has only a few counts. The V gene is TRBV30, the J gene TRBJ1-5; the D is unclear. The CDR3 loop spans 13 amino acids. Trimming removed 3 bases at V and 6 bases at J, with 12 bases between. The germline gives CDR1 GTSNPN, CDR2 SVGIG (reference sequence). The CDR3 DNA is TGTGCCTGGAGCCGGGCCAGCGGTCAGCCCCAGCATTTT. Protein sequence: CAWSRASGQPQHF.

This clonotype was recorded many times. This sequence joins TRBV4-1 and TRBJ2-7; 7 nucleotides agree with TRBD1. Germline CDR1 MGHRA, CDR2 YSYEKL. Trimming cost V 0 bases and J 5 bases; bases outside gene matches: 7. This CDR3 is 15 amino acids long. CDR3 protein: CASSQEELQGDEQYF. In DNA form, the CDR3 reads TGCGCCAGCAGCCAAGAAGAACTTCAGGGGGACGAGCAGTACTTC.

This clonotype has ten or more counts. J is TRBJ1-2 and V is TRBV20-1, with 7 bases aligning to TRBD1. V was clipped by 5 bases and J by 5 bases; unmatched bases: 11. The germline gives CDR1 DFQATT, CDR2 SNEGSKA (reference sequence). The CDR3 totals 14 residues. The CDR3 bases are TGCAGTGCTCGCCGACAGGGTGGATTGTATGGCTACACCTTC. It codes for CSARRQGGLYGYTF.

In its sample, this clonotype was seen many times. The chain links TRBV6-1 to TRBJ1-1, with D possibly TRBD1 on 6 matching bases. Germline CDR1 reads MNHNS; CDR2 reads SASEGT. V was shortened by 4 bases and J by 1 base, with 13 bases between the two germline ends. The CDR3 sequence is 15 residues long. CDR3 DNA: TGTGCCAGCAGTGCCCGGGACAACACGAACACTGAAGCTTTCTTT. It specifies CASSARDNTNTEAFF.

This clonotype came up many times. The chain combines TRBV6-2 or TRBV6-3 with TRBJ2-3, with D perhaps matching TRBD2 (5 bases). There are 18 residues in the CDR3. V lost 0 bases to trimming and J lost 1 base, with 17 bases between them. CDR1 MNHEY and CDR2 SVGEGT come from the germline V gene. The CDR3 nucleotides are TGTGCCAGCAGTTACTCGCGGCTACATCTAGCCGGCACAGATACGCAGTATTTT. Protein: CASSYSRLHLAGTDTQYF.

This sequence joins TRBV29-1 and TRBJ2-5, with D tentatively TRBD1 or TRBD2 (5 bases each). The CDR3 consists of 12 residues. Germline-derived CDR1 and CDR2 are SQVTM and ANQGSEA. V was clipped by 4 bases and J by 4 bases, with 10 bases between them. This CDR3 is CSVVSGRETQYF. DNA for the CDR3: TGCAGCGTTGTGTCAGGGAGAGAGACCCAGTACTTC.

This clonotype was picked up a small number of times. V and J are TRBV25-1 and TRBJ2-2, with 7 bases that match TRBD1. V shed 1 base, J shed 4 bases, and the junction held 9 bases outside the gene matches. Germline V gene data show CDR1 as MGHDK and CDR2 as SYGVNS. The CDR3 contains 17 residues. The CDR3 here is CASSESVTGLGTGELFF. The DNA for the CDR3 is TGTGCCAGCAGTGAATCGGTGACAGGGCTCGGCACCGGGGAGCTGTTTTTT.

This clonotype was found many times. This rearrangement joins TRBV4-1 to TRBJ1-1, with D tentatively TRBD1 (6 bases). Germline CDR1 MGHRA, CDR2 YSYEKL. The CDR3 is 14 amino acids. Trimming took 1 base from V and 0 from J, leaving 6 bases between them. CDR3 nucleotides: TGCGCCAGCAGCCAAGGGGGGCTGAACACTGAAGCTTTCTTT. Protein product: CASSQGGLNTEAFF.

In its sample, this clonotype was seen many times. The chain has TRBV7-8 and TRBJ2-5, with 7 bases lining up with TRBD2. Germline loops: CDR1 SGHVS, CDR2 FQNEAQ. V was clipped by 2 bases and J by 2 bases; unmatched bases: 8. CDR3 length: 16 residues. This CDR3 reads CASSLWASGDQETQYF. The CDR3 DNA is TGTGCCAGCAGCTTATGGGCTAGCGGCGATCAAGAGACCCAGTACTTC. Combining the CDR3 with reference TRBV7-8 and TRBJ2-5 gives the whole variable domain GAGVSQSPRYKVAKRGQDVALRCDPISGHVSLFWYQQALGQGPEFLTYFQNEAQLDKSGLPSDRFFAERPEGSVSTLKIQRTQQEDSAVYLCASSLWASGDQETQYFGPGTRLLVL.

This clonotype was seen at least ten times. The chain joins TRBV30 to TRBJ1-1; tentative D call: TRBD1 (6 bases). The germline V gene encodes CDR1 GTSNPN and CDR2 SVGIG (reference sequence). CDR3 size: 14 residues. Trimming shortened V by 0 bases and J by 3 bases, and 11 bases separated the two germline ends. The CDR3 protein is CAWSVGHRDTEAFF. The CDR3 region has the DNA TGTGCCTGGAGTGTAGGACACAGGGACACTGAAGCTTTCTTT.

This clonotype was recorded many times. The DNA for the CDR3 is TGTGCCAGCAGTGAAGCGGTGAGCTCTGGAAACACCATATATTTT. Its translation: CASSEAVSSGNTIYF. The rearrangement links TRBV6-1 to TRBJ1-3, with D unresolved. The germline CDR1 and CDR2 sequences are MNHNS and SASEGT. The CDR3 runs to 15 residues. V gave up 0 bases and J gave up 0 bases, with 6 bases separating them.

This clonotype was seen only a few times. The chain recombines TRBV18 with TRBJ1-3; D possibly corresponds to TRBD1 (5 bases). The CDR3 runs to 16 residues. Germline CDR1 KGHSH, CDR2 LQKENI. Trimming pared 4 bases from V and 0 bases from J, leaving 13 bases between. Here the CDR3 DNA reads TGTGCCAGCTCACATCCGCCCGGGGGCTCTGGAAACACCATATATTTT. Its protein product is CASSHPPGGSGNTIYF.

This clonotype was recorded many times. The rearrangement links TRBV6-4 to TRBJ2-7; 14 positions agree with TRBD2. The CDR3 totals 17 residues. Germline V gives CDR1 MRHNA, CDR2 SNTAGT. The V gene end was trimmed by 2 bases and the J gene end by 2 bases; junction bases not matched to a gene: 5. The chain's CDR3 is CASSDGLAGGPTYEQYF. The CDR3 DNA is TGTGCCAGCAGTGACGGACTAGCGGGAGGCCCTACCTACGAGCAGTACTTC.